These 2 T cell receptor beta chains were all obtained from the same sample, sequenced in a study of T cells in localized non-small cell lung cancer (dated by TCRdb to the early 2020s). Libraries were constructed by the immunoSEQ multiplex PCR assay. TCRdb carries this immuneACCESS record with in-frame sequences only. Its versions omit some clonotypes, under half of them owing to an unresolved V gene in the studies checked, with the rest unexplained. This sample holds some 39,000 clones; around 79% were observed only once. The ten largest make up approximately 35% of the sample. Sample: PBMCs, taken before any cancer treatment. These receptors originate from a woman aged 35-75 years with stage II squamous cell lung carcinoma.

Only one count was recorded for this clone. The rearrangement joins TRBV29-1 to TRBJ2-1; TRBD1 matches at 7 bases. The CDR3 loop spans 14 amino acids. CDR1 is SQVTM and CDR2 is ANQGSEA in the germline V gene. With V trimmed by 7 bases and J by 1 base, 7 bases remained unmatched. CDR3 in DNA: TGCAGCGCTCTCGGACAGGTGTCCTACAATGAGCAGTTCTTC. It yields the protein CSALGQVSYNEQFF.

The CDR3 coding sequence is TGTGCCAGCAGACAAAATAACAGGTTTCAGCCCCAGCATTTT. Translation: CASRQNNRFQPQHF. V and J are TRBV27 and TRBJ1-5; possible D gene TRBD1, 5 bases. The CDR3 sequence is 14 residues long. Germline assignment: CDR1 MNHEY and CDR2 SMNVEV (reference sequence). V was cut by 6 bases and J by 6 bases, with 15 bases left in between.